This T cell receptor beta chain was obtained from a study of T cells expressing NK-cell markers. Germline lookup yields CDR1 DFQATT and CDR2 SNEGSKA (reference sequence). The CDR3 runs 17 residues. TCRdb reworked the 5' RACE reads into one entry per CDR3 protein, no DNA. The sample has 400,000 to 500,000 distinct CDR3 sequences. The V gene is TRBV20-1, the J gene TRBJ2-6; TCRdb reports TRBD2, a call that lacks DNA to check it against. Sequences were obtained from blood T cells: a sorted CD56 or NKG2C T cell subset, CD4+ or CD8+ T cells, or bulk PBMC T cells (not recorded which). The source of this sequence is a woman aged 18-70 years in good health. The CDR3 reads CSASRQGLYSGANVLTF.